This TCR beta chain was identified during a study of blood T cell repertoires in COVID-19 (dated by TCRdb to the early 2020s). About the study as a whole: Samples covering the acute and convalescent phases of COVID-19 were provided by collaborators in the United States, Italy and Spain. Samples came from the ongoing ImmuneRACE study (first 160 participants) plus 1,254 subjects from 6 global collaborators. Where available, HLA class I and class II types were obtained from metadata supplied by the sample provider rather than from assay-based typing. Sample metadata almost always included a de-identified subject ID, COVID-19 status, age in years and sex. The dataset comprised deeply sampled blood TCRbeta repertoires from subjects exposed to, actively infected with, or recovered from COVID-19. The repertoires were made available in a free public database intended to serve as a resource for research on the immune response to SARS-CoV-2. The prospective study material was composed of cDNA or gDNA derived from T cells, B-cell-depleted T cells, or PBMCs. General study outcomes and caveats: How much clinical and demographic metadata was included differed by source and by participant, and the metadata was provided uncurated.

This clone has a single count. Its target antigen remains unknown. The sample holds no much larger clone one base away, and base qualities are not on file. Collaborating institutions collected whole blood in K2EDTA tubes following their own protocols. Collaborator samples were shipped for TCRbeta analysis as frozen whole blood, isolated PBMCs, or DNA extracted from either sample type. The CDR3 covers 16 residues, taking in both the cysteine and the phenylalanine. The kept DNA is CDR3 alone, 48 bases in frame from the first base. Sequences MNHEY (CDR1) and SVGEGT (CDR2) are obtained from the germline V gene. V is trimmed back by 5 bases and J by 6 bases, and the junction contains 10 bases that no gene match accounts for. TCRbeta CDR3 regions were amplified from genomic DNA using the immunoSEQ Assay, a bias-controlled multiplex PCR. The paper's data handling went like this. The number of nucleated cells in each sample was estimated by amplification of reference gene primers within the assay. To quantify the absolute abundance of each unique TCRbeta CDR3 rearrangement, sequence reads were collapsed and filtered. For each sample, productive Simpson clonality was calculated as the square root of Simpson's diversity index across productive rearrangements. The table was pulled from immuneACCESS by TCRdb, which kept in-frame rearrangements only. Such tables lose some clones; where checked, under half of the loss comes from unresolved V genes, and the rest has no known cause. That table is the source of V, J and clone size, and D and trimming were worked out from the DNA. Here the sample has 80,000 to 100,000 clones; roughly 80% occur a single time. The ten most abundant clones make up 4% to 5.5% of the sample.

The chain is made from TRBV6-2 or TRBV6-3 and TRBJ2-2; TRBD1 aligns with 9 central bases. The TCR originated in a man in his sixties with acute or convalescent COVID-19. Sequenced input: peripheral blood. The nucleotide sequence is TGTGCCAGCAGTACCCTCAACAGGGGGCGCCCCGGGGAGCTGTTTTTT. Protein translation: CASSTLNRGRPGELFF.